These 20 T cell receptor beta chains originate from one sample sequenced in a study of OX40 agonist ivuxolimab in advanced cancers. TCRdb keeps only in-frame clones here, not all; method: immunoSEQ multiplex PCR. The data show 52,000 or so clones, over 90% seen once. This specimen was CD4+ or CD8+ T cells sorted from blood, taken in a trial of the OX40 agonist ivuxolimab. The receptors were gathered from an adult with an advanced solid tumor such as melanoma, head and neck, liver or kidney cancer.

The chain employs TRBV13 and TRBJ2-2, with D perhaps TRBD1 (6 bases). The CDR3 totals 17 residues. Trimming pared 4 bases from V and 7 bases from J, leaving 22 bases between. Germline V gene sequence: CDR1 PRHDT, CDR2 FYEKMQ (reference sequence). The CDR3 DNA reads TGTGCCAGCAGCTCGGACAGACCTTTCTCCCCAGACGGGGAGCTGTTTTTT. It specifies CASSSDRPFSPDGELFF.

V gene TRBV7-9 combines with J gene TRBJ1-2, with D maybe TRBD1 (5 bases). This CDR3 is built from 17 residues. In germline, CDR1 is SEHNR, CDR2 FQNEAQ (reference sequence). The V and J ends lost 4 bases and 7 bases respectively, with 25 bases between them. CDR3 bases: TGTGCCAGCAGCTCCGAATCCGGGACTACTAGGACCATTGGCTACACCTTC. It codes for CASSSESGTTRTIGYTF.

The chain combines TRBV11-2 with TRBJ2-7; D remains ambiguous. The V gene lost 5 bases and the J gene lost 1 base, with 21 bases spanning the gap. The CDR3 consists of 17 residues. Germline CDR1 and CDR2: SGHAT and FQNNGV. CDR3 sequence: CASSLLRARTRSYEQYF. DNA of the CDR3: TGTGCCAGCAGCCTTCTTCGTGCGCGAACGAGATCCTACGAGCAGTACTTC.

The chain recombines TRBV5-1 with TRBJ2-1; 7 bases match TRBD1. The CDR3 is made up of 15 amino acids. The V gene end was trimmed by 1 base and the J gene end by 8 bases; junction bases not matched to a gene: 9. Germline V gene lookup returns CDR1 SGHRS and CDR2 YFSETQ. The CDR3 protein is CASSLKGKGTDEQFF. The DNA for the CDR3 is TGCGCCAGCAGCTTGAAGGGCAAAGGGACAGATGAGCAGTTCTTC.

The rearrangement uses TRBV6-6 and TRBJ2-7; TRBD1 agrees at 11 bases. CDR1 is MNHNY and CDR2 is SVGAGI in the germline V gene (reference sequence). The CDR3 runs 15 residues. Germline trimming cut 5 bases from V and 2 bases from J; bases unmatched to any gene: 5. CDR3 region: CASSARDRGTYEQYF. In nucleotides, the CDR3 is TGTGCCAGCAGTGCCCGGGACAGGGGGACCTACGAGCAGTACTTC.

The chain employs TRBV28 and TRBJ2-5; TRBD1 agrees at 7 bases. Germline values: CDR1 MDHEN, CDR2 SYDVKM. The CDR3 sequence is 14 residues long. The V and J ends lost 5 bases and 1 base, in that order; junction bases with no gene match: 4. CDR3 in amino acids: CASSPRTGQETQYF. The CDR3 nucleotides read TGTGCCAGCAGTCCCAGGACAGGCCAAGAGACCCAGTACTTC.

This clone was observed once. V gene TRBV6-5 combines with J gene TRBJ2-7; D is unclear. V gave up 5 bases and J gave up 5 bases, with 7 bases separating them. The germline V gene encodes CDR1 MNHEY and CDR2 SVGAGI. The CDR3 is 11 amino acids. Written as DNA, the CDR3 is TGTGCCAGCAGTGTAGGGCACGAGCAGTACTTC. This gives the protein CASSVGHEQYF.

This clone was seen only a few times. The J gene is TRBJ1-3, the V gene TRBV9; D perhaps matches TRBD1 (6 bases). V lost 3 bases to trimming and J lost 2 bases, with 12 bases between them. This CDR3 spans 15 amino acids. From germline, CDR1 is SGDLS and CDR2 YYNGEE. The CDR3 loop is CASSGTGIAGNTIYF. The DNA of the CDR3 is TGTGCCAGCAGCGGAACAGGGATCGCTGGAAACACCATATATTTT. Full variable domain (missing parts from reference TRBV9 and TRBJ1-3): DSGVTQTPKHLITATGQRVTLRCSPRSGDLSVYWYQQSLDQGLQFLIQYYNGEERAKGNILERFSAQQFPDLHSELNLSSLELGDSALYFCASSGTGIAGNTIYFGEGSWLTVV.

The V call is TRBV4-3, the J call TRBJ2-7; TRBD2 agrees at 9 bases. In germline, CDR1 is LGHNA, CDR2 YSLEER. The J segment lost 6 bases and the V segment lost 0 bases, leaving 6 bases of the junction unmatched. The CDR3 is 15 residues long. CDR3: CASSQDKAGGSEQYF. Written as DNA, the CDR3 is TGCGCCAGCAGCCAAGATAAAGCGGGAGGATCCGAGCAGTACTTC.

The chain links TRBV9 to TRBJ2-1; 9 bases are shared with TRBD2. Per the germline V gene, CDR1 is SGDLS and CDR2 is YYNGEE. The CDR3 totals 15 residues. The ends lost 7 bases at V and 0 bases at J; junction bases unmatched: 5. The CDR3 loop reads CASRISGSSYNEQFF. CDR3 DNA: TGTGCCAGCCGCATTAGCGGGAGCTCCTACAATGAGCAGTTCTTC.

This chain links TRBV7-9 with TRBJ2-3; D ambiguous. Trimming cost V 3 bases and J 0 bases, with 7 bases left between them. Germline-derived CDR1 and CDR2 are SEHNR and FQNEAQ (reference sequence). This CDR3 has 14 amino acids. The CDR3 reads CASSFHPSTDTQYF. In nucleotides, the CDR3 is TGTGCCAGCAGCTTTCACCCTAGCACAGATACGCAGTATTTT.

The V call is TRBV4-3, the J call TRBJ2-7; no clear D gene. Per germline, CDR1 LGHNA and CDR2 YSLEER. V shed 4 bases and J shed 2 bases, with 12 bases lying between them. The CDR3 is made up of 14 amino acids. The CDR3 DNA reads as TGCGCCAGCAGCCGAACGGACGTTGCCTACGAGCAGTACTTC. Its protein product is CASSRTDVAYEQYF.

The chain recombines TRBV4-3 with TRBJ2-7; D not certain. The germline V gene has CDR1 LGHNA and CDR2 YSLEER. The CDR3 has 13 amino acids. Trimming cost V 1 base and J 1 base, with 5 bases left between them. CDR3 protein: CASSQGFSYEQYF. CDR3 sequence (DNA): TGCGCCAGCAGCCAAGGGTTTTCCTACGAGCAGTACTTC.

This rearrangement joins TRBV5-8 to TRBJ2-7, with 8 bases identical to TRBD2. Germline V gives CDR1 SGHTS, CDR2 YDEGEE. V shed 7 bases, J shed 2 bases, and the junction held 8 bases outside the gene matches. The length of the CDR3 is 14 residues. The chain's CDR3 is CASPRERETYEQYF. The CDR3 DNA sequence: TGTGCCAGCCCTCGGGAGCGGGAGACCTACGAGCAGTACTTC.

This rearrangement joins TRBV19 to TRBJ2-3, with 9 bases matching TRBD1. Unmatched junction bases numbered 4, after V lost 5 bases and J lost 4 bases. This CDR3 has 14 amino acids. CDR1 and CDR2 (germline): LNHDA, SQIVND (reference sequence). The CDR3 DNA is TGTGCCAGTAGTCCTTGGACAGGGGCAGATACGCAGTATTTT. Its protein is CASSPWTGADTQYF.

The V gene is TRBV29-1, the J gene TRBJ2-7; 9 bases are shared with TRBD1. The germline gives CDR1 SQVTM, CDR2 ANQGSEA. J gave up 4 bases and V 6 bases, and 1 base lay outside the gene matches. The CDR3 has 11 residues. The DNA for the CDR3 is TGCAGCGTGGACAGGGGATACGAGCAGTACTTC. It translates to CSVDRGYEQYF.

V usage is TRBV11-1 and J usage is TRBJ2-7, with TRBD1 as a possible D gene (6 bases). Germline V gives CDR1 SGHAT, CDR2 FQDESV (reference sequence). Trimming cost V 1 base and J 3 bases, with 16 bases left between them. The CDR3 is 16 residues long. The CDR3 region has the DNA TGTGCCAGCAGCTTAGGGCAGGGCAGGGGTTACTACGAGCAGTACTTC. Translated, it gives CASSLGQGRGYYEQYF.

The chain has TRBV12-5 and TRBJ1-1, with D unclear. Deletions cut 4 bases from V and 1 base from J, with 4 bases between. This CDR3 contains 12 residues. Germline values: CDR1 LGHNT, CDR2 FRNRAP. The DNA for the CDR3 is TGTGCTAGTGGTTGGGGGAACACTGAAGCTTTCTTT. Its protein product is CASGWGNTEAFF.

V is TRBV4-1 and J is TRBJ2-1; no firm D call. CDR1 and CDR2 (germline): MGHRA, YSYEKL. The V end was cut by 4 bases, the J end by 6 bases, with 13 bases between. This CDR3 is 14 amino acids long. This CDR3 is CASSPPSLGNEQFF. The CDR3 bases are TGCGCCAGCAGCCCACCATCCCTCGGCAATGAGCAGTTCTTC.

The chain joins TRBV2 to TRBJ1-4, with D possibly TRBD1 on 6 matching bases. Trimming removed 4 bases at V and 3 bases at J, with 15 bases between. CDR1 SNHLY and CDR2 FYNNEI come from the germline V gene. This CDR3 region has 16 residues. CDR3 bases: TGTGCCAGCAGTGTAAACAGGGAGGTCGCTAATGAAAAACTGTTTTTT. Protein sequence: CASSVNREVANEKLFF. Variable domain in full (rest from reference TRBV2 and TRBJ1-4): EPEVTQTPSHQVTQMGQEVILRCVPISNHLYFYWYRQILGQKVEFLVSFYNNEISEKSEIFDDQFSVERPDGSNFTLKIRSTKLEDSAMYFCASSVNREVANEKLFFGSGTQLSVL.